Listed below are T cell receptor beta chains from one sample, sequenced in a study of blood T cell repertoires in COVID-19. Generated by immunoSEQ multiplex PCR, the TCRdb table keeps only in-frame clones and is missing some. Here the sample spans fewer than 55,000 clones, nearly 90% being singletons. Sequencing was carried out using peripheral blood. Every receptor here comes from a man at least 80 years old with active or convalescent COVID-19. The CDR3 runs from the conserved cysteine through the conserved F or W. The order of the fields is D gene, clone size, J gene, V gene, CDR3 DNA, CDR3 protein. A D gene is named only where the DNA matches it firmly. Not all rows give a size; the values are once, few, many and, for expanded clones, a class.

>TRBD1|-|TRBJ1-3|TRBV7-2
TGTGCCAGCAGCTTAGGACCAGGGGGCTCAACTGGAAACACCATATATTTT
CASSLGPGGSTGNTIYF
>-|-|TRBJ2-5|TRBV4-3
TGCGCCAGCAGCCAAGTGATTGGCAGGGAGACCCAGTACTTC
CASSQVIGRETQYF
>-|-|TRBJ1-2|TRBV28
TGTGCCAGCAGTAGGACGGGACACTATGTAGGCTACACCTTC
CASSRTGHYVGYTF
>-|-|TRBJ1-2|TRBV28
TGTGCCAGCAACCCCGGGGTACGCAGTGGCTACACCTTC
CASNPGVRSGYTF
>TRBD1|-|TRBJ2-7|TRBV5-4
TGTGCCAGCAGCCCTAGACAGGGGGCCTACGAGCAGTACTTC
CASSPRQGAYEQYF
>-|-|TRBJ1-5|TRBV1
TGCACCAGCAGCCCGTGGACAGATACTAAGTATAGCAATCAGCCCCAGCATTTT
CTSSPWTDTKYSNQPQHF
>TRBD2|-|TRBJ2-7|TRBV19
TGTGCCAGTAGTACTTATAGCGGGAGTTTGTACGAGCAGTACTTC
CASSTYSGSLYEQYF
>TRBD1|-|TRBJ2-1|TRBV6-4
TGTGCCACCAGCGAGCAGGGGGAGAAGCAGTTCTTC
CATSEQGEKQFF
>-|-|TRBJ1-1|TRBV7-2
TGTGCCAGCAGCTTAACCAGAACTGAAGCTTTCTTT
CASSLTRTEAFF
>-|-|TRBJ1-4|TRBV6-5
TGTGCCAGCAGTTACTTACGGGAAACGAATGAAAAACTGTTTTTT
CASSYLRETNEKLFF
>-|-|TRBJ2-3|TRBV27
TGTGCCAGCATCCCTCTCCCGGGGATGAGCACAGATACGCAGTATTTT
CASIPLPGMSTDTQYF
>-|-|TRBJ2-7|TRBV7-9
TGTGCCAGCAGCTTTAGCGGTCAGGGAGGCTACGAGCAGTACTTC
CASSFSGQGGYEQYF
>-|-|TRBJ1-4|TRBV7-2
TGTGCCAGCAGTTCGCTACAGTTCGAAAAACTGTTTTTT
CASSSLQFEKLFF
>-|-|TRBJ1-1|TRBV10-2
TGCGCCAGCAGTTTGGAGGGGATCACTGAAGCTTTCTTT
CASSLEGITEAFF
>-|-|TRBJ2-3|TRBV11-2
TGTGCCAGCAGCTTGTCCTCAGATACGCAGTATTTT
CASSLSSDTQYF
>-|-|TRBJ1-1|TRBV28
TGTGCCAGCAGGTCACAGGGTGGAGCTTTCTTT
CASRSQGGAFF
>TRBD1|-|TRBJ1-1|TRBV19
TGTGCCAGTAGTTTTCCCGGGACAGGGGACACTGAAGCTTTCTTT
CASSFPGTGDTEAFF
>-|-|TRBJ2-4|TRBV9
TGTGCCAGCAGCGAGGTAGGAACAGGGCGGGAGTACTTC
CASSEVGTGREYF
>-|-|TRBJ1-5|TRBV28
TGTGCCAGTAATGGTCCAGATAGCAATCAGCCCCAGCATTTT
CASNGPDSNQPQHF
>TRBD1|-|TRBJ2-7|TRBV5-6
TGTGCCAGCAGCTTGGCGGCCAGGGGGCGGGTGCAGTACTTC
CASSLAARGRVQYF
>TRBD1|-|TRBJ1-4|TRBV2
TGTGCCAGCAGTGGGGCAGGGGGCAGATTCCAAGGAAAACTGTTTTTT
CASSGAGGRFQGKLFF
>-|-|TRBJ2-7|TRBV30
TGTGCCTGGAGTGTACAGGCCTACGAGCAGTACTTC
CAWSVQAYEQYF
>-|once|TRBJ2-5|TRBV5-4
TGTGCCAGCAGCTTCCGACATGGACAAGAGACCCAGTACTTC
CASSFRHGQETQYF
>TRBD1|-|TRBJ1-6|TRBV6-5
TGTGCCAGCACCCTGGGGACAGAGAATTCACCCCTCCACTTT
CASTLGTENSPLHF
>-|-|TRBJ1-1|TRBV11-2
TGTGCCAGCAGTCATAACAGGGACACTGAAGCTTTCTTT
CASSHNRDTEAFF
>-|-|TRBJ1-1|TRBV10-3
TGTGCCATCAGTGAGTCGGGCAGGTGGGCTGAAGCTTTCTTT
CAISESGRWAEAFF
>-|-|TRBJ2-7|TRBV5-1
TGCGCCAGCAGCCTACAGGGGACTTCCTACGAGCAGTACTTC
CASSLQGTSYEQYF
>TRBD1|-|TRBJ2-5|TRBV5-6
TGTGCCAGCAGCTTTCGGACAGGGGCACCCCAAGAGACCCAGTACTTC
CASSFRTGAPQETQYF
>-|-|TRBJ1-3|TRBV3-1/TRBV3-2
TGTGCCAGCAGCCAACCCACAGGAGTCTCTGGAAACACCATATATTTT
CASSQPTGVSGNTIYF
>-|-|TRBJ2-7|TRBV7-2
TGTGCCAGCAGCTTTGGCATGTACTCCTACGAGCAGTACTTC
CASSFGMYSYEQYF
>TRBD1|few|TRBJ1-2|TRBV7-3
TGTGCCAGCAGCTTAGATGGGACAGACAACTATGGCTACACCTTC
CASSLDGTDNYGYTF
>-|-|TRBJ2-7|TRBV27
TGTGCCAGCAGTCTATTTTGGTCGATCACGGACGAGCAGTACTTC
CASSLFWSITDEQYF
>TRBD2|-|TRBJ2-2|TRBV5-1
TGCGCCAGCAGCTTGTGGCTAGCGGAGAACACCGGGGAGCTGTTTTTT
CASSLWLAENTGELFF
>-|-|TRBJ2-1|TRBV28
TGTGCCAGCAGATACCCAGGGGTTTCCTACAATGAGCAGTTCTTC
CASRYPGVSYNEQFF
>TRBD1|-|TRBJ1-2|TRBV10-2
TGCGCCTCGGCGGGACAGTCTAACTATGGCTACACCTTC
CASAGQSNYGYTF
>TRBD1|once|TRBJ2-5|TRBV15
TGTGCCACCAGCAGAGTAACAGGGGTAGAGACCCAGTACTTC
CATSRVTGVETQYF
>-|-|TRBJ1-3|TRBV10-3
TGTGCCATCTGCAGGGGCGCAGGAAACACCATATATTTT
CAICRGAGNTIYF
>-|-|TRBJ1-2|TRBV30
TGTGCCTGGAGTGTGAACAGTAACTATGGCTACACCTTC
CAWSVNSNYGYTF
>-|-|TRBJ2-7|TRBV11-3
TGTGCCAGCAGCTTAGGAGAGAGTACCTACGAGCAGTACTTC
CASSLGESTYEQYF
>-|-|TRBJ2-7|TRBV7-2
TGTGCCAGCAGCCCGAACGCGCGGAACGAGCAGTACTTC
CASSPNARNEQYF
>-|-|TRBJ1-3|TRBV7-2
TGTGCCAGCAGCTTTGGGCCAGGGATGGGCGGAAACACCATATATTTT
CASSFGPGMGGNTIYF
>-|-|TRBJ1-5|TRBV19
TGTGCCAGTAGTAGCGGGGGCCAGGGGACTCAGCCCCAGCATTTT
CASSSGGQGTQPQHF
>-|-|TRBJ1-3|TRBV10-3
TGTGCCATCAGTGACGGGTCTACTGGAAACACCATATATTTT
CAISDGSTGNTIYF
>TRBD1|-|TRBJ2-7|TRBV5-1
TGCGCCAGCAGCTTGGGACAGGGAGACTACGAGCAGTACTTC
CASSLGQGDYEQYF
>TRBD2|-|TRBJ2-2|TRBV5-1
TGCGCCAGCAGCTTTGGACTAGCGGGAGGGCCCCACACCGGGGAGCTGTTTTTT
CASSFGLAGGPHTGELFF
>-|once|TRBJ2-3|TRBV7-2
TGTGCCAGCAGCCCCCGGGGGACCATCCGAACCGTCAACACAGATACGCAGTATTTT
CASSPRGTIRTVNTDTQYF
>TRBD1|-|TRBJ1-1|TRBV10-3
TGTGCCATCAGTGCCAGGGGGGACAGGGAAGCTTTCTTT
CAISARGDREAFF
>-|-|TRBJ1-1|TRBV5-1
TGCGCCAGCAGCTTGAGTGAGTGGGCCACTGAAGCTTTCTTT
CASSLSEWATEAFF
>-|-|TRBJ1-1|TRBV6-5
TGTGCCAGCGAAGACGGGGACACTGAAGCTTTCTTT
CASEDGDTEAFF
>TRBD2|-|TRBJ2-1|TRBV5-1
TGCGCCAGCAGCTTTACTAGCGGGAGCTCCTACAATGAGCAGTTCTTC
CASSFTSGSSYNEQFF
>TRBD2|-|TRBJ2-7|TRBV7-9
TGTGCCAGCAAACTTACGGGGGGGATGGACTACGAGCAGTACTTC
CASKLTGGMDYEQYF
>-|-|TRBJ2-7|TRBV7-8
TGTGCCAGCAGCCCGCAGCGATACGAGCAGTACTTC
CASSPQRYEQYF